This T cell receptor beta chain was recorded in a study of blood T cell repertoires in COVID-19. CDR1 is SQVTM, CDR2 ANQGSEA, per germline. The CDR3 covers 8 residues. Enrolled during active infection, Seattle patients were then followed longitudinally. Produced via immunoSEQ multiplex PCR; TCRdb's table is partial and in-frame only. This sample has around 260,000 clones, with roughly nine tenths found just once. Comment on this clone: The junction differs from germline at one of its ends, possibly a read error.

The sample comprised peripheral blood. The sequence came from a woman between 25 and 40 years old with COVID-19, enrolled during active disease. The chain combines TRBV29-1 with TRBJ1-1, with unresolved D. CDR3 sequence: CSVDPHIF. CDR3 in DNA: TGCAGCGTTGATCCGCACATCTTT.